One and the same sample provided the 12 T cell receptor beta chains below, sequenced in a study of CD8+ T cells in alopecia areata. TCR sequencing used cDNA made by reverse transcription of extracted RNA. Method: immunoSEQ multiplex PCR; TCRdb's copy keeps in-frame clones and lacks some. The profile covers about 200,000 clones, with around two fifths appearing a single time and about 0.48% taken by the ten largest. Treatment in this sample: oral pan-JAK inhibitor, 5-10 mg twice daily. The material was CD4+ T cells sorted from blood, obtained around week 30, from a patient treated with tofacitinib. The source is a human donor with alopecia areata.

This clone came up a few times. This rearrangement joins TRBV15 to TRBJ1-2; TRBD1 aligns across 10 bases. CDR1 and CDR2 (germline): LNHNV, YYDKDF (reference sequence). The V and J ends lost 5 bases and 6 bases, in that order; junction bases with no gene match: 15. This CDR3 contains 17 residues. The CDR3 reads CATSARGVGQGVNGYTF. DNA of the CDR3: TGTGCCACCAGCGCCCGAGGGGTTGGACAGGGGGTGAATGGCTACACCTTC.

In its sample, this clone was seen a few times. The chain employs TRBV6-5 and TRBJ2-7; D perhaps matches TRBD2 (6 bases). V was pared by 5 bases and J by 4 bases, with 9 bases between. The CDR3 runs to 12 residues. The germline V gene encodes CDR1 MNHEY and CDR2 SVGAGI. The CDR3 DNA sequence: TGTGCCAGCAGTCTGGGGGGATACGAGCAGTACTTC. This gives the protein CASSLGGYEQYF.

V gene TRBV19 combines with J gene TRBJ1-1, with 7 bases matching TRBD1. CDR1 is LNHDA, CDR2 SQIVND, per germline (reference sequence). The V and J ends lost 5 bases and 4 bases, in that order; junction bases with no gene match: 4. There are 13 residues in the CDR3. The chain's CDR3 is CASSQGVGTEAFF. The CDR3 DNA is TGTGCCAGTAGTCAGGGGGTGGGCACTGAAGCTTTCTTT. The full variable domain, rest sourced from reference TRBV19 and TRBJ1-1, is DGGITQSPKYLFRKEGQNVTLSCEQNLNHDAMYWYRQDPGQGLRLIYYSQIVNDFQKGDIAEGYSVSREKKESFPLTVTSAQKNPTAFYLCASSQGVGTEAFFGQGTRLTVV.

The chain couples TRBV4-1 to TRBJ1-5, with no clear D. In germline, CDR1 is MGHRA, CDR2 YSYEKL. The V gene lost 4 bases and the J gene lost 3 bases, with 16 bases spanning the gap. The CDR3 extends over 16 amino acids. CDR3 in amino acids: CASSPRTVRLNQPQHF. The CDR3 DNA reads as TGCGCCAGCAGCCCGCGGACTGTCAGACTCAATCAGCCCCAGCATTTT.

The V gene is TRBV4-1, the J gene TRBJ2-4, with D perhaps matching TRBD2 (6 bases). Per germline, CDR1 MGHRA and CDR2 YSYEKL. There are 15 residues in the CDR3. V was shortened by 1 base and J by 0 bases, with 7 bases between the two germline ends. Written as DNA, the CDR3 is TGCGCCAGCAGCCAAGCCGGGGGAGCCAAAAACATTCAGTACTTC. It codes for CASSQAGGAKNIQYF.

This clone was counted between two and nine times. The same CDR3 is also encoded by other DNA sequences in this sample. The chain's CDR3 is CSARLQETQYF. In DNA, the CDR3 is TGCAGTGCCAGACTTCAAGAGACCCAGTACTTC. The chain uses TRBV20-1 and TRBJ2-5, with D unclear. Germline V CDR1 and CDR2: DFQATT, SNEGSKA (reference sequence). V was trimmed by 6 bases and J by 2 bases, leaving 7 bases between them. The CDR3 extends over 11 amino acids.

V and J are TRBV2 and TRBJ2-3; weak D call: TRBD2 (5 bases). Germline lookup yields CDR1 SNHLY and CDR2 FYNNEI. Trimming pared 6 bases from V and 2 bases from J, leaving 21 bases between. The CDR3 extends over 17 amino acids. CDR3 residues: CASRARAGRLPTDTQYF. CDR3 nucleotide sequence: TGTGCCAGCAGAGCTCGCGCGGGCAGGCTCCCCACAGATACGCAGTATTTT.

This clone has a single count. The chain has TRBV6-5 and TRBJ1-5; 8 nucleotides line up with TRBD1. The V gene end was trimmed by 0 bases and the J gene end by 6 bases; junction bases not matched to a gene: 4. The germline V gene has CDR1 MNHEY and CDR2 SVGAGI. The CDR3 has 15 residues. The CDR3 DNA follows: TGTGCCAGCAGTTACTCAGGACAGGGCACTCAGCCCCAGCATTTT. Residues: CASSYSGQGTQPQHF.

This clone was seen a handful of times. The genes are TRBV7-2 and TRBJ2-6; 8 bases match TRBD1. This CDR3 spans 17 amino acids. J lost 0 bases, V lost 4 bases, and 5 bases had no gene match. Germline loops: CDR1 SGHTA, CDR2 FQGNSA. CDR3 loop: CASSWTGQSSGANVLTF. The DNA of the CDR3 is TGTGCCAGCAGCTGGACAGGGCAATCCTCTGGGGCCAACGTCCTGACTTTC. The whole variable domain, remainder taken from reference TRBV7-2 and TRBJ2-6, is GAGVSQSPSNKVTEKGKDVELRCDPISGHTALYWYRQSLGQGLEFLIYFQGNSAPDKSGLPSDRFSAERTGGSVSTLTIQRTQQEDSAVYLCASSWTGQSSGANVLTFGAGSRLTVL.

Only a few counts were recorded for this clone. This chain connects TRBV7-9 to TRBJ2-5; 7 bases agree with TRBD2. The CDR3 length is 14 residues. Per the germline V gene, CDR1 is SEHNR and CDR2 is FQNEAQ (reference sequence). V dropped 6 bases and J dropped 4; count of bases not matched to a gene: 8. CDR3: CASRVRAGRETQYF. The CDR3 bases are TGTGCCAGCAGAGTTAGAGCGGGGAGAGAGACCCAGTACTTC.

The V call is TRBV9, the J call TRBJ1-2; D perhaps matches TRBD1 (5 bases). From germline, CDR1 is SGDLS and CDR2 YYNGEE. Trimming took off 0 bases at V and 6 bases at J, with 21 bases between the two ends. The CDR3 runs to 17 residues. CDR3 amino acids: CASSVANTPRGDHGYTF. For the CDR3, the DNA is TGTGCCAGCAGCGTAGCCAACACCCCCCGCGGGGACCATGGCTACACCTTC.

This chain connects TRBV4-1 to TRBJ2-2; 15 nucleotides agree with TRBD2. CDR1 MGHRA and CDR2 YSYEKL come from the germline V gene. The CDR3 has 18 amino acids. Trimming took 4 bases from V and 7 from J; bases not matched to a gene: 10. CDR3 sequence: CASSPTGLAGGSGGELFF. The CDR3 DNA reads as TGCGCCAGCAGCCCGACGGGACTAGCGGGAGGAAGCGGCGGGGAGCTGTTTTTT.